A single sample is the source of the 24 T cell receptor beta chains below, sequenced in a study of regulatory T cells in long-lasting Graves disease. Arm-PCR with iRepertoire HTBI primers amplified the CDR3 regions for these TCR beta libraries. TCRdb processed the multiplex PCR reads anew with MiXCR; each CDR3 protein has one entry. The table includes roughly 510,000 distinct CDR3 sequences, roughly a sixth detected once. Time point meaning: newly diagnosed GD, antithyroid drugs for less than 3 months. PBMCs were the source of the RNA used for TCR sequencing. The same sample was also used in a study of T cells in Graves' hyperthyroidism and ophthalmopathy.

Sequenced here: peripheral blood mononuclear cells (PBMCs), sampled at new diagnosis, from a patient treated with antithyroid drugs. The receptor set was obtained from a man aged 18 to 29 with Graves disease.

The chain uses TRBV30 and TRBJ1-1, with unresolved D. The germline V gene has CDR1 GTSNPN and CDR2 SVGIG (reference sequence). The CDR3 loop spans 15 amino acids. Trimming shortened V by 0 bases and J by 0 bases, and 11 bases separated the two germline ends. Here the CDR3 DNA reads TGTGCCTGGAGTGTAGGCAGGATCATGAACACTGAAGCTTTCTTT. It yields the protein CAWSVGRIMNTEAFF.

This clonotype was detected a few times. In nucleotides, the CDR3 is TGCAGTGCGAGGACAGGGCAGGGCACAGATACGCAGTATTTT. It is translated as CSARTGQGTDTQYF. This chain uses TRBV20-1 with TRBJ2-3, with 8 bases identical to TRBD1. Germline-derived CDR1 and CDR2 are DFQATT and SNEGSKA (reference sequence). Trimming cost V 6 bases and J 1 base; bases outside gene matches: 6. The CDR3 sequence is 14 residues long.

The J gene is TRBJ2-7, the V gene TRBV5-6; tentative D call: TRBD2 (6 bases). This CDR3 contains 15 residues. Deletions cut 3 bases from V and 5 bases from J, with 18 bases between. CDR1 and CDR2 (germline): SGHDT, YYEEEE. The CDR3 spells CASSSRRDSQDEQYF. CDR3 DNA: TGTGCCAGCAGCTCACGGCGGGACTCTCAGGACGAGCAGTACTTC.

This clonotype has only a few counts. The V gene is TRBV9, the J gene TRBJ2-1, with D possibly matching TRBD2 (6 bases). The length of the CDR3 is 13 residues. Trimming removed 7 bases from V and 6 bases from J, with 14 bases in between. CDR1 is SGDLS and CDR2 is YYNGEE in the germline V gene. The chain's CDR3 is CASGGPWGNEQFF. Here the CDR3 DNA reads TGTGCCAGCGGAGGGCCCTGGGGCAATGAGCAGTTCTTC.

This clonotype was recorded at least ten times. Because it lacks the conserved phenylalanine or tryptophan at the end, this CDR3 is likely a read error. The chain joins TRBV20-1 to TRBJ2-3, with 11 positions matching TRBD2. The germline V gene encodes CDR1 DFQATT and CDR2 SNEGSKA (reference sequence). The CDR3 is made up of 14 amino acids. V lost 5 bases and J lost 0; bases outside the gene matches: 1. The CDR3 bases are TGCAGTGCTTTAGCGGGGGGGAGCACAGATACGCAGTATCTT. This sequence encodes CSALAGGSTDTQYL.

V gene TRBV27 combines with J gene TRBJ1-1; D might be TRBD1 (6 bases). This CDR3 is 15 amino acids long. Germline CDR1 is MNHEY and CDR2 is SMNVEV (reference sequence). Trimming pared 5 bases from V and 5 bases from J, leaving 18 bases between. In DNA, the CDR3 is TGTGCCAGCAGTCCGGGGGGGGCAGGGTTAACTGAAGCTTTCTTT. It codes for CASSPGGAGLTEAFF.

This clonotype was picked up one time. The gene calls are TRBV10-3 and TRBJ2-7; 11 bases map to TRBD2. This CDR3 has 16 residues. V dropped 5 bases and J dropped 2; count of bases not matched to a gene: 8. The germline V gene has CDR1 ENHRY and CDR2 SYGVKD. The CDR3 reads CAISYGTSGNTYEQYF. The DNA of the CDR3 is TGTGCCATCAGTTATGGGACTAGCGGAAATACCTACGAGCAGTACTTC.

The CDR3 region is CAWKAAGVPMANVLTF. The CDR3 DNA sequence: TGTGCCTGGAAAGCCGCAGGGGTCCCCATGGCCAACGTCCTGACTTTC. V is TRBV30 and J is TRBJ2-6; tentatively, D is TRBD1 (6 bases). The CDR3 sequence is 16 residues long. Per germline, CDR1 GTSNPN and CDR2 SVGIG (reference sequence). Trimming took off 4 bases at V and 6 bases at J, with 19 bases between the two ends.

Many counts were recorded for this clonotype. The chain recombines TRBV7-3 with TRBJ2-3; 7 nucleotides match TRBD2. The V segment lost 7 bases and the J segment 5 bases; nucleotides outside the gene matches: 15. The CDR3 runs 16 residues. The germline gives CDR1 SGHTA, CDR2 FQGTGA. CDR3 nucleotides: TGTGCCAGCAACTCCAAGCCGCCAGGGAGGGGAGATACGCAGTATTTT. Its translation: CASNSKPPGRGDTQYF.

This clonotype was found a few times. A read error may be the cause here, since a much bigger clone is one base away. The chain combines TRBV2 with TRBJ2-1; D may be TRBD2 (5 bases). The germline V gene encodes CDR1 SNHLY and CDR2 FYNNEI. The CDR3 length is 13 residues. Trimming pared 6 bases from V and 9 bases from J, leaving 15 bases between. CDR3 loop: CASRWFGGAEQFF. As DNA, the CDR3 is TGTGCCAGCAGGTGGTTTGGAGGTGCTGAGCAGTTCTTC. Full variable domain (remainder filled in from reference TRBV2 and TRBJ2-1): EPEVTQTPSHQVTQMGQEVILRCVPISNHLYFYWYRQILGQKVEFLVSFYNNEISEKSEIFDDQFSVERPDGSNFTLKIRSTKLEDSAMYFCASRWFGGAEQFFGPGTRLTVL.

This clonotype occurred many times. This chain joins TRBV30 and TRBJ1-5; 9 positions match TRBD1. The CDR3 totals 15 residues. The germline V gene encodes CDR1 GTSNPN and CDR2 SVGIG (reference sequence). V shed 2 bases and J 3 bases; nucleotides not matched to a gene: 5. This CDR3 reads CAWSPGTGINQPQHF. Here the CDR3 DNA reads TGTGCCTGGAGTCCAGGGACAGGGATCAATCAGCCCCAGCATTTT.

As for this clonotype: A much larger clone lies one base from this, so it may be a read error. The chain has TRBV28 and TRBJ2-7; D is perhaps TRBD2 (7 bases). This CDR3 has 12 amino acids. V lost 10 bases and J lost 7, with 17 bases in between. Germline V gives CDR1 MDHEN, CDR2 SYDVKM. This CDR3 reads CAIGGGLREQYF. The CDR3 DNA is TGTGCCATCGGCGGGGGCTTGCGGGAGCAGTACTTC. The variable domain in full, with the rest retrieved from reference TRBV28 and TRBJ2-7, is DVKVTQSSRYLVKRTGEKVFLECVQDMDHENMFWYRQDPGLGLRLIYFSYDVKMKEKGDIPEGYSVSREKKERFSLILESASTNQTSMYLCAIGGGLREQYFGPGTRLTVT.

The chain has TRBV29-1 and TRBJ2-3; 8 bases are shared with TRBD1. TRBJ2-5 explains the end of the DNA better; the J call may be wrong. Germline V gene sequence: CDR1 SQVTM, CDR2 ANQGSEA. This CDR3 comprises 14 residues. CDR3 nucleotides: TGCAGCGTCGCCTCCGGGACAGGCAGAGAGACCCAGTACTTC. Protein product: CSVASGTGRETQYF.

This chain uses TRBV5-1 with TRBJ1-1, with TRBD1 matching 12 bases. CDR3 length equals 16 residues. CDR1 SGHRS and CDR2 YFSETQ come from the germline V gene. V lost 4 bases to trimming and J lost 6 bases; unmatched junction nucleotides: 10. The CDR3 loop is CASSTTGTGGAAEAFF. The CDR3 nucleotides read TGCGCCAGCAGCACTACCGGGACAGGGGGCGCCGCTGAAGCTTTCTTT.

This clonotype was picked up many times. The V gene is TRBV5-4, the J gene TRBJ2-1; 7 nucleotides agree with TRBD2. V shed 3 bases, J shed 7 bases, and the junction held 13 bases outside the gene matches. The length of the CDR3 is 16 residues. In germline, CDR1 is SGHNT, CDR2 YYREEE (reference sequence). In nucleotides, the CDR3 is TGTGCCAGCAGCTGGGGGGGGACCTCAAGAGGTAATGAGCAGTTCTTC. It encodes CASSWGGTSRGNEQFF.

Many counts were recorded for this clonotype. The chain joins TRBV11-2 to TRBJ2-4, with D possibly being TRBD1 (6 bases). There are 15 residues in the CDR3. CDR1 is SGHAT and CDR2 is FQNNGV in the germline V gene. The germline V and J ends were trimmed by 6 bases and 2 bases, with 14 bases remaining between them. The CDR3 DNA reads TGTGCCAGCAGAGATACAGGGATACCCAAAAACATTCAGTACTTC. Amino acid sequence: CASRDTGIPKNIQYF.

This clonotype was seen a few times. This chain uses TRBV9 with TRBJ2-2; the D gene is possibly TRBD1 (6 bases). The V end lost 0 bases, the J end lost 5 bases, and 14 bases lay between the germline ends. Germline V gives CDR1 SGDLS, CDR2 YYNGEE. The CDR3 totals 16 residues. The CDR3 loop reads CASSVGTVIRTGELFF. For the CDR3, the DNA is TGTGCCAGCAGCGTAGGGACAGTTATCAGGACCGGGGAGCTGTTTTTT.

V usage is TRBV7-3 and J usage is TRBJ2-1, with TRBD2 identical over 8 bases. V shed 2 bases, J shed 0 bases, and the junction held 3 bases outside the gene matches. Germline CDR1 reads SGHTA; CDR2 reads FQGTGA. The CDR3 consists of 16 residues. The CDR3 loop reads CASSLDSGTSYNEQFF. The CDR3 DNA follows: TGTGCCAGCAGCTTAGATAGCGGGACCTCCTACAATGAGCAGTTCTTC.

The chain employs TRBV11-3 and TRBJ2-3; the D gene is possibly TRBD2 (7 bases). Germline-derived CDR1 and CDR2 are SGHNT and YENEEA. Trimming removed 11 bases from V and 4 bases from J, with 25 bases in between. The length of the CDR3 is 16 residues. In DNA form, the CDR3 reads TGTGCCTGGAGCGCACAAAGGGGGGGGTGGGCAGATACGCAGTATTTT. Encoded protein: CAWSAQRGGWADTQYF.

Turning to this clonotype: Just one base apart from a much larger clone, this may be a read error. This chain links TRBV6-1 with TRBJ1-1, with D possibly TRBD1 on 6 matching bases. Germline CDR1 and CDR2: MNHNS and SASEGT. The CDR3 runs to 15 residues. In DNA, the CDR3 is TGTGTCAGCAGTGAAGACGGACAGTCGGACACTGAAGCTTTCTTT. Protein product: CVSSEDGQSDTEAFF.

This clonotype was recorded at least ten times. The chain joins TRBV20-1 to TRBJ2-7, with D possibly TRBD2 on 5 matching bases. This CDR3 is 14 amino acids long. The germline CDR1 and CDR2 sequences are DFQATT and SNEGSKA (reference sequence). Deletions cut 6 bases from V and 6 bases from J, with 21 bases between. The DNA of the CDR3 is TGCAGTGCAGCCCGTTCAGGATTTCGGGGCGAGCAGTACTTC. This codes for CSAARSGFRGEQYF.

A remark on this clonotype: This may come from a read error, since a much larger clone is one base off. V gene TRBV6-1 combines with J gene TRBJ2-7, with 7 bases matching TRBD2. The CDR3 consists of 13 residues. The germline V gene encodes CDR1 MNHNS and CDR2 SASEGT. V lost 7 bases to trimming and J lost 3 bases; unmatched junction nucleotides: 6. CDR3 sequence reads: CASTGLVSYEQYF. Written as DNA, the CDR3 is TGTGCCAGCACCGGACTAGTGAGCTACGAGCAGTACTTC.

This clonotype was seen repeatedly, ten times or more. V usage is TRBV20-1 and J usage is TRBJ1-2; TRBD1 matches at 12 bases. The length of the CDR3 is 14 residues. With 5 bases clipped from V and 3 bases from J, the junction kept 4 bases outside the gene matches. In germline, CDR1 is DFQATT, CDR2 SNEGSKA (reference sequence). The CDR3 reads CSARGTGGHYGYTF. DNA for the CDR3: TGCAGTGCTCGAGGGACAGGGGGCCACTATGGCTACACCTTC.

CDR3 amino acids: CAWRRFGSGNTIYF. The CDR3 region has the DNA TGTGCCTGGAGAAGATTTGGCTCTGGAAACACCATATATTTT. The chain joins TRBV30 to TRBJ1-3; D call uncertain. V shed 3 bases and J shed 0 bases, with 9 bases lying between them. CDR3 length: 14 amino acids. CDR1 is GTSNPN and CDR2 is SVGIG in the germline V gene (reference sequence).